Listed below are T cell receptor beta chains from one sample, sequenced in a study of beta chain features in type 1 diabetes. TCRdb's copy holds only in-frame clones and misses some; the assay was immunoSEQ multiplex PCR. This sample has 200,000 to 250,000 clones, with 25% to 30% found just once. The sequenced material came from central memory CD4+ T cells from blood. Source of these receptors: a man aged 25 to 45 in good health. Both conserved end residues are part of each CDR3. The order of the fields is J gene, D gene, V gene, clone size, CDR3 DNA, CDR3 protein. The D gene is left open where the match is weak. A clone size is listed for some rows: how often the clone was seen (once, few, many), or a class if it is expanded.

TRBJ1-1	NA	TRBV5-6	NA	TGTGCCAGCAGCTTCGAACGACAAGCTTTCTTT	CASSFERQAFF
TRBJ2-2	NA	TRBV7-9	few	TGTGCCAGCAGCTTCTTGGAGGACGCCGGGGAGCTGTTTTTT	CASSFLEDAGELFF
TRBJ1-4	NA	TRBV30	once	TGTGCCTGGAGCGCAGGGTGGGAAAAACTGTTTTTT	CAWSAGWEKLFF
TRBJ2-2	NA	TRBV9	NA	TGTGCCAGCAGCTCGGTGGGGAGTATCGGCGGGGAGCTGTTTTTT	CASSSVGSIGGELFF
TRBJ2-7	TRBD2	TRBV29-1	NA	TGCAGCGTTGCGGGGAGGGCCGGTGAGCAGTACTTC	CSVAGRAGEQYF
TRBJ2-3	TRBD2	TRBV7-7	NA	TGTGCCAGCAGCCTTGGACTAGCAGGAGATACGCAGTATTTT	CASSLGLAGDTQYF
TRBJ2-7	TRBD2	TRBV9	NA	TGTGCCAGCAGCGTAGCTACAACGGGACTAGCGGCCTACGAGCAGTACTTC	CASSVATTGLAAYEQYF
TRBJ2-3	NA	TRBV21-1	few	TGTGCCAGCAGCAAAGGAAGGATCACAGATACGCAGTATTTT	CASSKGRITDTQYF
TRBJ2-1	NA	TRBV14	NA	TGTGCCAGCAGCCAAAGTTCGATCAGGAATGAGCAGTTCTTC	CASSQSSIRNEQFF
TRBJ2-5	TRBD2	TRBV5-1	NA	TGCGCCAGCCAAGCGGGGATCCAAGAGACCCAGTACTTC	CASQAGIQETQYF
TRBJ2-5	NA	TRBV28	few	TGTGCCAGCAGTCCCAGTATATCCCAAGAGACCCAGTACTTC	CASSPSISQETQYF
TRBJ1-5	NA	TRBV30	few	TGTGCCTGGAGTGTCGGGGGTCCGGGTCAGCCCCAGCATTTT	CAWSVGGPGQPQHF
TRBJ2-3	TRBD2	TRBV28	NA	TGTGCCAGCAGTTCTCGACTAGCGGGAGACTCAGATACGCAGTATTTT	CASSSRLAGDSDTQYF
TRBJ2-2	TRBD1	TRBV30	many	TGTGCCTGGAGTGAGGGACAGGGCGCCGGGGAGCTGTTTTTT	CAWSEGQGAGELFF
TRBJ2-7	NA	TRBV4-1	many	TGCGCCAGCAGCCAAGTGGACCTCCTTCACTACGGCGAGCAGTACTTC	CASSQVDLLHYGEQYF
TRBJ2-6	TRBD1	TRBV5-1	NA	TGCGCCAGCAGCACGGACAGGGGATCGAGAGGGGCCAACGTCCTGACTTTC	CASSTDRGSRGANVLTF
TRBJ1-5	NA	TRBV2	few	TGTGCCAGCAGTCCAGGCCAGCCCCAGCATTTT	CASSPGQPQHF
TRBJ2-5	NA	TRBV18	many	TGTGCCAGCTCAAAGGACAGTGAAGAGACCCAGTACTTC	CASSKDSEETQYF
TRBJ2-3	TRBD2	TRBV30	few	TGTGCCTGGAGTGTTACAGGGTCACTAGCGGGAGCCCCCACAGATACGCAGTATTTT	CAWSVTGSLAGAPTDTQYF
TRBJ2-5	NA	TRBV5-4	few	TGTGCCAGCAGCTGGGACGTGGGGGTGGGGCAAGAGACCCAGTACTTC	CASSWDVGVGQETQYF
TRBJ2-1	TRBD2	TRBV4-3	NA	TGCGCCAGCAGCCGTCGAACTAGCGGATACTACAATGAGCAGTTCTTC	CASSRRTSGYYNEQFF
TRBJ2-7	NA	TRBV5-6	NA	TGTGCCAGCAGCTTGGGAGGGGCCGGCCAGCAGTACTTC	CASSLGGAGQQYF
TRBJ2-2	NA	TRBV9	NA	TGTGCCAGCAGCGTAGCTCCGAACCCCACCGGGGAGCTGTTTTTT	CASSVAPNPTGELFF
TRBJ2-3	NA	TRBV7-7	many	TGTGCCAGCAGCTCAGGGGTCACAGATACGCAGTATTTT	CASSSGVTDTQYF
TRBJ2-1	NA	TRBV11-2	NA	TGTGCCAGCAGCCCCTCCAGGGGTGGAAATGAGCAGTTCTTC	CASSPSRGGNEQFF
TRBJ2-6	NA	TRBV18	few	TGTGCCAGCTCACCACGCGGCTCTGGGGCCAACGTCCTGACTTTC	CASSPRGSGANVLTF
TRBJ1-1	TRBD1	TRBV29-1	few	TGCAGCGTTGTATCACAGGGGGAAGCTTTCTTT	CSVVSQGEAFF
TRBJ2-3	TRBD2	TRBV7-2	NA	TGTGCCAGCAGCAAACATAGCGGGAGTGGCACAGATACGCAGTATTTT	CASSKHSGSGTDTQYF
TRBJ2-5	NA	TRBV5-6	few	TGTGCCAGCAGCTTTTCGGAGGGAAGACGAGAGACCCAGTACTTC	CASSFSEGRRETQYF
TRBJ2-5	NA	TRBV29-1	NA	TGCAGCGTTGATAGGGGTCACCCCAACCAAGAGACCCAGTACTTC	CSVDRGHPNQETQYF
TRBJ2-5	NA	TRBV7-2	NA	TGTGCCAGCAGCTTAGTCTCGCGGGAAGGGACCCAGTACTTC	CASSLVSREGTQYF
TRBJ2-5	TRBD1	TRBV6-5	NA	TGTGCCAGCAGAGACAGGGGAGAGACCCAGTACTTC	CASRDRGETQYF
TRBJ1-1	NA	TRBV6-6	NA	TGTGCCAGCAGCCGGCAGGGTGAAACTGAAGCTTTCTTT	CASSRQGETEAFF
TRBJ2-3	NA	TRBV14	NA	TGTGCCAGCAGCCAAAGGCCCTGGACGGCCACAGATACGCAGTATTTT	CASSQRPWTATDTQYF
TRBJ1-1	NA	TRBV18	few	TGTGCCAGCTCACCAGGACAGTCGAACACTGAAGCTTTCTTT	CASSPGQSNTEAFF
TRBJ1-1	TRBD1	TRBV14	NA	TGTGCCAGCAGCACAGGGGCGAACACTGAAGCTTTCTTT	CASSTGANTEAFF
TRBJ2-1	NA	TRBV4-3	NA	TGCGCCAGCAGCCAGGCGGGAAATGAGCAGTTCTTC	CASSQAGNEQFF
TRBJ2-5	TRBD1	TRBV10-3	many	TGTGCCACCGGGACAGCGCAAGAGACCCAGTACTTC	CATGTAQETQYF
TRBJ2-1	NA	TRBV9	few	TGTGCCAGCAGCGCGCGGACGCAACGCAATGAGCAGTTCTTC	CASSARTQRNEQFF
TRBJ2-1	NA	TRBV28	few	TGTGCCAGCAGTTTTCGGGCTTCCTACAATGAGCAGTTCTTC	CASSFRASYNEQFF
TRBJ2-3	TRBD2	TRBV9	few	TGTGCCAGCAGCGGAGGGACTAGCGGGAGAACAGATACGCAGTATTTT	CASSGGTSGRTDTQYF
TRBJ2-5	NA	TRBV5-1	few	TGCGCCAGCAGCTGGCGCGGGACCCAGTACTTC	CASSWRGTQYF
TRBJ1-4	NA	TRBV7-2	NA	TGTGCCAGCAGCACCTCAGGGGATCCGCATGAAAAACTGTTTTTT	CASSTSGDPHEKLFF
TRBJ2-5	NA	TRBV7-2	few	TGTGCCAGCAGCTTTTCTGGGCGCGGGGATGAGACCCAGTACTTC	CASSFSGRGDETQYF